This TCR beta chain derives from a study of blood T cell repertoires in COVID-19. The overall study: The cDNA or gDNA used as material had been derived from T cells, B-cell-depleted T cells, or PBMCs.

Trimming at V came to 2 bases and at J to 2 bases, leaving 7 bases not matched to a gene. Per the germline V gene, CDR1 is SGHTS and CDR2 is YDEGEE. The CDR3 totals 17 residues. Profiling relied on immunoSEQ multiplex PCR, and the TCRdb table lists in-frame clones only, not all of them. The sample yields around 100,000 clones, just over 90% seen once. Sample: peripheral blood. The chain employs TRBV5-8 and TRBJ2-6, with 7 bases identical to TRBD1. The TCR originated in a middle-aged man with acute or convalescent COVID-19. In DNA, the CDR3 is TGTGCCAGCAGCTTAGTAATAACAGGGGCTGGGGCCAACGTCCTGACTTTC. Protein sequence: CASSLVITGAGANVLTF. The full variable domain, in which reference TRBV5-8 and TRBJ2-6 provide the parts outside the CDR3, is EAGVTQSPTHLIKTRGQQATLRCSPISGHTSVYWYQQALGLGLQFLLWYDEGEERNRGNFPPRFSGRQFPNYSSELNVNALELEDSALYLCASSLVITGAGANVLTFGAGSRLTVL.